This T cell receptor beta chain stems from a study of blood T cell dynamics during melanoma immunotherapy. The overall study: First-line therapy was either pembrolizumab or nivolumab with ipilimumab for metastatic melanoma. Study results and limitations: Clones driving repertoire changes may be melanoma-specific or general immune activation.

As regards this clone: Its antigen is unknown.

There are 11 residues in the CDR3. CDR1 is LNHDA and CDR2 is SQIVND in the germline V gene (reference sequence). Time point meaning: pre-treatment baseline. Using immunoSEQ multiplex PCR, the repertoire was profiled, and TCRdb retains in-frame clones only, with some absent. Of 10,000 or so clones in the sample, about 86% were seen once. V usage is TRBV19 and J usage is TRBJ2-5, with D possibly being TRBD2 (5 bases). The DNA end is more similar to TRBJ2-7, so the J call may be wrong. This TCR came from a human donor with melanoma. The sequencing here drew on blood, taken from a patient treated with checkpoint blockade. The CDR3 loop reads CASSFGLEQYF. The CDR3 nucleotides read TGTGCCAGTAGCTTCGGACTCGAGCAGTACTTC.